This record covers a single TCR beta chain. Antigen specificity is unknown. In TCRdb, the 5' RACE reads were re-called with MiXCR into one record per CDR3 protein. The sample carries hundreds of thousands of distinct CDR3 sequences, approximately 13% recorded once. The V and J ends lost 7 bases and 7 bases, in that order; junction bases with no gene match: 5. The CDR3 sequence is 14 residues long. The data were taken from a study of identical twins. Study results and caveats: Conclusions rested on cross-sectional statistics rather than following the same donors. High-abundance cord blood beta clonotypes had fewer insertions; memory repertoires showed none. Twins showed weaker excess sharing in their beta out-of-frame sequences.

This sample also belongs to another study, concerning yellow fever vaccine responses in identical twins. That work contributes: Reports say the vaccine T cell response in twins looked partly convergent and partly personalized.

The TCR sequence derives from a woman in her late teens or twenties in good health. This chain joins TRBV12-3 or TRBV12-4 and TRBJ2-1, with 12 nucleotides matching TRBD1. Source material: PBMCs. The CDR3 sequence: CASIRDRGQNEQFF. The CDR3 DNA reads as TGTGCCAGCATCCGGGACAGGGGGCAGAATGAGCAGTTCTTC.